These 6 T cell receptor beta chains came from one sample sequenced in a study of blood T cell repertoires in COVID-19. Only in-frame clones appear in the TCRdb table, and some are missing; sequencing was by immunoSEQ multiplex PCR. The sample shows approximately 150,000 clones, around nine tenths of them seen only once. Input material: peripheral blood. Source of these receptors: a woman aged 45-65 years with active or convalescent COVID-19.

The CDR3 sequence: CASSSSEQFF. The CDR3 DNA is TGTGCCAGCAGTTCCTCTGAGCAGTTCTTC. The chain joins TRBV12-3 or TRBV12-4 to TRBJ2-1; D remains unclear. Trimming cost V 4 bases and J 9 bases, with 4 bases left between them. The CDR3 spans 10 residues.

The chain has TRBV7-2 and TRBJ1-3; no clear D gene. The CDR3 covers 15 residues. CDR1 is SGHTA, CDR2 FQGNSA, per germline. Trimming removed 1 base at V and 2 bases at J, with 9 bases between. CDR3 nucleotide sequence: TGTGCCAGCAGCTTAGTAGCAACTACTGGAAACACCATATATTTT. It is translated as CASSLVATTGNTIYF. The full variable domain, rest sourced from reference TRBV7-2 and TRBJ1-3, is GAGVSQSPSNKVTEKGKDVELRCDPISGHTALYWYRQSLGQGLEFLIYFQGNSAPDKSGLPSDRFSAERTGGSVSTLTIQRTQQEDSAVYLCASSLVATTGNTIYFGEGSWLTVV.

This clone was counted between two and nine times. The V and J genes are TRBV18 and TRBJ1-1; D not certain. Deletions cut 6 bases from V and 0 bases from J, with 17 bases between. CDR3 length: 16 residues. Germline CDR1 and CDR2: KGHSH and LQKENI. The CDR3 spells CASSPRSQGLNTEAFF. For the CDR3, the DNA is TGTGCCAGCTCCCCGAGGAGCCAAGGTTTGAACACTGAAGCTTTCTTT.

CDR3 nucleotides: TGTGCCAGCAGTTACTCTACAGGGGTAAGCACTGAAGCTTTCTTT. It specifies CASSYSTGVSTEAFF. The chain recombines TRBV6-5 with TRBJ1-1; 7 positions match TRBD1. This CDR3 has 15 residues. The trim removed 0 bases at V and 4 bases at J, leaving 5 bases unmatched. Germline CDR1 MNHEY, CDR2 SVGAGI.

The chain combines TRBV7-2 with TRBJ2-1; unclear D gene. There are 12 residues in the CDR3. The V gene lost 4 bases and the J gene lost 4 bases, with 5 bases spanning the gap. Germline-derived CDR1 and CDR2 are SGHTA and FQGNSA. CDR3 DNA: TGTGCCAGCAGCTCTAATTACAATGAGCAGTTCTTC. Translated: CASSSNYNEQFF.

The chain combines TRBV3-1 (or the pseudogene TRBV3-2) with TRBJ1-2, with D perhaps TRBD1 (6 bases). The length of the CDR3 is 16 residues. Per the germline V gene, CDR1 is LGHDT and CDR2 is YNNKEL (reference sequence). V lost 0 bases, J lost 1 base, and 12 bases lay in between. The CDR3 sequence: CASSQDGGALNYGYTF. In DNA form, the CDR3 reads TGTGCCAGCAGCCAAGATGGGGGGGCACTTAACTATGGCTACACCTTC.